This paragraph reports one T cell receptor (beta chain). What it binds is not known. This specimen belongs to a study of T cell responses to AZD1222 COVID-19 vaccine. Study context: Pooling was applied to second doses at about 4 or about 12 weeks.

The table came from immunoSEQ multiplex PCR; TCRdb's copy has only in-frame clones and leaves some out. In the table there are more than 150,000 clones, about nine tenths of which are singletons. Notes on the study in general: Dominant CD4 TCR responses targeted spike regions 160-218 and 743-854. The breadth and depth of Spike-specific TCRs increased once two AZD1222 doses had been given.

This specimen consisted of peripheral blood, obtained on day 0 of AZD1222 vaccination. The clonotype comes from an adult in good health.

The CDR3 loop reads CASSEQGYEQYF. DNA of the CDR3: TGTGCCAGCAGTGAACAGGGCTACGAGCAGTACTTC. The chain links TRBV6-1 to TRBJ2-7, with D maybe TRBD1 (5 bases). The CDR3 loop spans 12 amino acids. CDR1 and CDR2 from the germline V gene are MNHNS and SASEGT. V dropped 2 bases and J dropped 3 bases, with 5 bases sitting between them.